This entry lists 13 T cell receptor beta chains sequenced from one sample in a study of cytomegalovirus exposure and HLA in healthy donors. Use of 60 Vbeta and 13 Jbeta primers characterized the PCR. Clones were sequenced by immunoSEQ multiplex PCR, and TCRdb holds only the in-frame ones, with some missing. The sample yields about 160,000 clones, approximately 90% seen once. Input material: PBMCs. Receptors originate from a young woman in good health and CMV-seronegative.

The chain is built from TRBV5-6 and TRBJ2-5; TRBD1 aligns across 7 bases. Trimming at V came to 4 bases and at J to 1 base, leaving 7 bases not matched to a gene. The length of the CDR3 is 15 residues. The V gene's germline CDR1 is SGHDT and CDR2 YYEEEE. CDR3 protein: CASSRTSGGQETQYF. The DNA for the CDR3 is TGTGCCAGCAGCAGAACATCAGGGGGCCAAGAGACCCAGTACTTC.

This clone was seen a few times. This chain joins TRBV5-4 and TRBJ2-3; TRBD2 matches at 12 bases. The CDR3 contains 17 residues. The germline V gene has CDR1 SGHNT and CDR2 YYREEE (reference sequence). V was pared by 0 bases and J by 3 bases, with 5 bases of the junction left unmatched. The CDR3 is CASSLGPSGRGTDTQYF. The DNA for the CDR3 is TGTGCCAGCAGCTTGGGCCCTAGCGGGAGGGGGACAGATACGCAGTATTTT.

The rearrangement joins TRBV30 to TRBJ1-1; the match to TRBD1 covers 7 bases. This CDR3 has 10 residues. The J segment lost 8 bases and the V segment lost 5 bases, leaving 2 bases of the junction unmatched. CDR1 GTSNPN and CDR2 SVGIG come from the germline V gene (reference sequence). The CDR3 DNA reads as TGTGCCTGGGCGGGACAGGAAGCTTTCTTT. It codes for CAWAGQEAFF. The complete variable domain, with remaining parts taken from reference TRBV30 and TRBJ1-1, reads SQTIHQWPATLVQPVGSPLSLECTVEGTSNPNLYWYRQAAGRGLQLLFYSVGIGQISSEVPQNLSASRPQDRQFILSSKKLLLSDSGFYLCAWAGQEAFFGQGTRLTVV.

The genes are TRBV7-9 and TRBJ1-2; the match to TRBD1 covers 7 bases. Germline V CDR1 and CDR2: SEHNR, FQNEAQ (reference sequence). Trimming at V came to 1 base and at J to 8 bases, leaving 7 bases not matched to a gene. This CDR3 has 14 amino acids. For the CDR3, the DNA is TGTGCCAGCAGCTTAGGCGGACAGGCGGAAGGCTACACCTTC. It codes for CASSLGGQAEGYTF. Looking up the rest from reference TRBV7-9 and TRBJ1-2 gives the full variable domain: DTGVSQNPRHKITKRGQNVTFRCDPISEHNRLYWYRQTLGQGPEFLTYFQNEAQLEKSRLLSDRFSAERPKGSFSTLEIQRTEQGDSAMYLCASSLGGQAEGYTFGSGTRLTVV.

The rearrangement uses TRBV2 and TRBJ2-5; TRBD2 matches 11 bases. After removal of 5 bases from V and 5 bases from J, the junction contained 4 bases not matched to a gene. Germline values: CDR1 SNHLY, CDR2 FYNNEI. This CDR3 is built from 14 residues. CDR3 protein: CASSTSGGLETQYF. CDR3 nucleotide sequence: TGTGCCAGCAGTACTAGCGGGGGTCTGGAGACCCAGTACTTC.

The genes are TRBV5-6 and TRBJ1-1; tentative D call: TRBD1 (6 bases). Germline V gene sequence: CDR1 SGHDT, CDR2 YYEEEE. This CDR3 has 14 residues. Trimming removed 0 bases at V and 5 bases at J, with 11 bases between. The CDR3 region has the DNA TGTGCCAGCAGCTTGGCAGGGGTAGGGACTGAAGCTTTCTTT. It is translated as CASSLAGVGTEAFF.

The genes are TRBV5-1 and TRBJ2-1; 9 bases map to TRBD2. V lost 1 base and J lost 5; bases outside the gene matches: 10. The CDR3 spans 17 residues. Germline CDR1 and CDR2: SGHRS and YFSETQ. CDR3 region: CASSLPPAGGPNNEQFF. CDR3 sequence (DNA): TGCGCCAGCAGCTTGCCCCCAGCGGGAGGCCCGAACAATGAGCAGTTCTTC.

V is TRBV19 and J is TRBJ2-7, with 10 bases matching TRBD2. CDR1 is LNHDA and CDR2 is SQIVND in the germline V gene (reference sequence). There are 15 residues in the CDR3. V gave up 7 bases and J gave up 0 bases; unmatched junction bases: 6. CDR3 DNA: TGTGCCAGTACCCCTGGACTAGCGGACTCCTACGAGCAGTACTTC. Encoded protein: CASTPGLADSYEQYF. The whole variable domain, remainder taken from reference TRBV19 and TRBJ2-7, is DGGITQSPKYLFRKEGQNVTLSCEQNLNHDAMYWYRQDPGQGLRLIYYSQIVNDFQKGDIAEGYSVSREKKESFPLTVTSAQKNPTAFYLCASTPGLADSYEQYFGPGTRLTVT.

The chain carries TRBV5-1 and TRBJ2-5; D is perhaps TRBD1 (8 bases). There are 17 residues in the CDR3. V lost 3 bases and J lost 1, with 19 bases in between. Germline V lookup: CDR1 SGHRS, CDR2 YFSETQ. The CDR3 spells CASSWTGRGRIQETQYF. The CDR3 DNA sequence: TGCGCCAGCAGCTGGACAGGGCGGGGGCGGATCCAAGAGACCCAGTACTTC.

The chain has TRBV7-2 and TRBJ2-7; TRBD1 is a possible D gene (5 bases). The V and J ends lost 5 bases and 2 bases respectively, with 13 bases between them. The germline V gene encodes CDR1 SGHTA and CDR2 FQGNSA. The CDR3 is 14 amino acids. The CDR3 spells CASSHTPGPYEQYF. CDR3 coding DNA: TGTGCCAGCAGCCATACCCCAGGGCCCTACGAGCAGTACTTC.

The rearrangement uses TRBV2 and TRBJ2-5; 13 nucleotides match TRBD2. The CDR3 runs 16 residues. Germline V gene data show CDR1 as SNHLY and CDR2 as FYNNEI. V lost 4 bases to trimming and J lost 5 bases; unmatched junction nucleotides: 7. CDR3 residues: CASSVGLAGVWETQYF. The CDR3 nucleotides read TGTGCCAGCAGTGTCGGACTAGCGGGAGTGTGGGAGACCCAGTACTTC. Together with reference TRBV2 and TRBJ2-5, the CDR3 gives the full variable domain: EPEVTQTPSHQVTQMGQEVILRCVPISNHLYFYWYRQILGQKVEFLVSFYNNEISEKSEIFDDQFSVERPDGSNFTLKIRSTKLEDSAMYFCASSVGLAGVWETQYFGPGTRLLVL.

The gene calls are TRBV28 and TRBJ2-5; 8 positions agree with TRBD1. Germline-derived CDR1 and CDR2 are MDHEN and SYDVKM. V lost 8 bases to trimming and J lost 4 bases; unmatched junction nucleotides: 3. The CDR3 extends over 12 amino acids. The CDR3, as DNA: TGTGCCAGCTGCAGGGGGCGAGAGACCCAGTACTTC. Translating gives CASCRGRETQYF.

The genes are TRBV7-9 and TRBJ2-7, with 10 positions matching TRBD1. This CDR3 is built from 15 residues. Germline V CDR1 and CDR2: SEHNR, FQNEAQ (reference sequence). Trimming removed 1 base from V and 6 bases from J; junction bases left unmatched: 6. The CDR3 is CASSLGQGAEGEQYF. In DNA, the CDR3 is TGTGCCAGCAGCTTAGGACAGGGGGCGGAGGGCGAGCAGTACTTC.